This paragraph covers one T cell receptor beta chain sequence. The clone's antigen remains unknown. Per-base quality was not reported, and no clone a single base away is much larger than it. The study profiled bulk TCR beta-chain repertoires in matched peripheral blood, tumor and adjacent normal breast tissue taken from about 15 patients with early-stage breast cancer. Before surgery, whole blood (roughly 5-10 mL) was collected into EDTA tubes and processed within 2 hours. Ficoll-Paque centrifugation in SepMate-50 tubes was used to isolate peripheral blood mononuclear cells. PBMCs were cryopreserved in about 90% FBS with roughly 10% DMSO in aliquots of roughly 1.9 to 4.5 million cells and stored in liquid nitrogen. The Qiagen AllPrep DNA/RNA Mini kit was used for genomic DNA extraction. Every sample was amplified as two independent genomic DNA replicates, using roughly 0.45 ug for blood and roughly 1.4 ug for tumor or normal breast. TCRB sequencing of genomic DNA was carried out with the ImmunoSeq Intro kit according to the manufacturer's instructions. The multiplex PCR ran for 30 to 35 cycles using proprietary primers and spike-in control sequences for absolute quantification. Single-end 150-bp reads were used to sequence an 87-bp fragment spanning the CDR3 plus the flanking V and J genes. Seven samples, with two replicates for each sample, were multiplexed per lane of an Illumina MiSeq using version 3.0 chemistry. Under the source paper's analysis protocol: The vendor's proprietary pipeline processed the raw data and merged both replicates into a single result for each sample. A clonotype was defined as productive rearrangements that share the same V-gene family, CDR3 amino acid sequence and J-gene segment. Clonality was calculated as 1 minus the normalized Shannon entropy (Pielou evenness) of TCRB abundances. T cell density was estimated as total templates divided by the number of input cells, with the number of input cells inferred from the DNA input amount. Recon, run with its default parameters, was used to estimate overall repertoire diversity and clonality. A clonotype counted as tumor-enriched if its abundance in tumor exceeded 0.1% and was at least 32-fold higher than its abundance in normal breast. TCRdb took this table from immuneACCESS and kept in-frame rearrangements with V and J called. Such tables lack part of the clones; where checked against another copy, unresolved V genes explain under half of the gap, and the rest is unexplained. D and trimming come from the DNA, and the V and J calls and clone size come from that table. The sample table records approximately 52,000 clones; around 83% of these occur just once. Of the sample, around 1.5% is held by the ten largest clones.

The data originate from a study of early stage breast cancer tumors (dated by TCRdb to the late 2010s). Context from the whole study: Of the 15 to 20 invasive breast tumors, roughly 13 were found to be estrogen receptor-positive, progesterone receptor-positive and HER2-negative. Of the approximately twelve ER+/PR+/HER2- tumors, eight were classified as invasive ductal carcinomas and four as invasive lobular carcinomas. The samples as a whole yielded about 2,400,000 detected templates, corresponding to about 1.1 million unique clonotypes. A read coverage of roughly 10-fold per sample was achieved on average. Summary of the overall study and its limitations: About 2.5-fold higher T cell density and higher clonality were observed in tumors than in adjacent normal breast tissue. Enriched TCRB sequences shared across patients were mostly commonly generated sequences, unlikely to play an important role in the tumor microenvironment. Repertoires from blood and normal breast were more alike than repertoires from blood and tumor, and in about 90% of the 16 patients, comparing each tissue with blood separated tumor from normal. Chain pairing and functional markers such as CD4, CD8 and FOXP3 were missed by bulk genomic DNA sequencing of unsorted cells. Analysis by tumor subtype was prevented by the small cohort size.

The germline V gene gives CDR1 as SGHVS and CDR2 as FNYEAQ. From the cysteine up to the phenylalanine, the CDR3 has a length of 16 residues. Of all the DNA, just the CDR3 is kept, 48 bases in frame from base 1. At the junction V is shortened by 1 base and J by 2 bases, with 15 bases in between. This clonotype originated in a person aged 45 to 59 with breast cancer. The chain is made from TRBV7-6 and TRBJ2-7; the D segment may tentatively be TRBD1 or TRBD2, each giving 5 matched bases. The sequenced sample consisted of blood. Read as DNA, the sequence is TGTGCCAGCAGCTTAGGGTCCCCGGGACGCACCTACGAGCAGTACTTC. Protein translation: CASSLGSPGRTYEQYF.